One TCR beta chain is described in this entry. The antigen is undetermined. Donors comprised only Caucasian adults living in Nashville, Tennessee. Memory CD4+ cells were the fraction left after CD45RA+ naive selection. Sequencing used immunoSEQ multiplex PCR; TCRdb keeps in-frame clones, though not all of them. The sample contains roughly 1,500,000 clones, 98% of which appear only once. These data are taken from a study of shared clonotypes between healthy human individuals. Points from the study as a whole: Only a few donors were included, so the genetic and exposure-history diversity represented was limited.

J gave up 1 base and V 2 bases, and 9 bases lay outside the gene matches. Germline assignment: CDR1 MDHEN and CDR2 SYDVKM. The CDR3 has 18 residues. This chain joins TRBV28 and TRBJ1-5, with TRBD1 identical over 9 bases. The specimen sequenced was naive CD4+ T cells sorted from blood. The sample's subset: CD45RA+ positively selected. The source of this sequence is a man aged 25 to 45 in good health. This CDR3 is CASSLHTGGLVSNQPQHF. In DNA form, the CDR3 reads TGTGCCAGCAGTTTACACACAGGGGGCTTGGTGAGCAATCAGCCCCAGCATTTT.